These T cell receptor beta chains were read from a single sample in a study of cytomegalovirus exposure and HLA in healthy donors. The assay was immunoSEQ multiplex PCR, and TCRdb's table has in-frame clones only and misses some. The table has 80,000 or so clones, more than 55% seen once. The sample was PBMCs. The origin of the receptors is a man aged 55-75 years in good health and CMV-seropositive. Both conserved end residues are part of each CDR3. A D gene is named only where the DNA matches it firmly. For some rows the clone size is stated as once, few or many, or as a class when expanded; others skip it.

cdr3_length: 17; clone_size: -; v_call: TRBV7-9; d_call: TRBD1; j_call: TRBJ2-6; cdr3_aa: CASSLGQGVAGANVLTF; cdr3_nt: TGTGCCAGCAGCTTAGGTCAGGGGGTCGCCGGGGCCAACGTCCTGACTTTC
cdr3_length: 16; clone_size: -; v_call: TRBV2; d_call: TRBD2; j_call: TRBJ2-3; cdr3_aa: CASRGLLATSTDTQYF; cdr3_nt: TGTGCCAGCAGAGGACTACTAGCGACGAGCACAGATACGCAGTATTTT
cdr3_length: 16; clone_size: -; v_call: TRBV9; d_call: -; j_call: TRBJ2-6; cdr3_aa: CASSVARVAGANVLTF; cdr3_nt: TGTGCCAGCAGCGTAGCGCGGGTGGCCGGGGCCAACGTCCTGACTTTC
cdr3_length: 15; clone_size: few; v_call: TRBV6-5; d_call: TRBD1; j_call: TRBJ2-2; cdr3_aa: CASSYKTGTGRELFF; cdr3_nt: TGTGCCAGCAGTTACAAGACCGGGACAGGGAGGGAGCTGTTTTTT
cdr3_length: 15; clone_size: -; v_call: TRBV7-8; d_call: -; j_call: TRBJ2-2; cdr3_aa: CASSFVGRNTGELFF; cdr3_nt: TGTGCCAGCAGCTTTGTGGGCAGGAACACCGGGGAGCTGTTTTTT
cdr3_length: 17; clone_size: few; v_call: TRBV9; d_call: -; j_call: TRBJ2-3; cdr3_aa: CASSVEGSGASTDTQYF; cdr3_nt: TGTGCCAGCAGCGTAGAGGGTAGCGGTGCTAGCACAGATACGCAGTATTTT
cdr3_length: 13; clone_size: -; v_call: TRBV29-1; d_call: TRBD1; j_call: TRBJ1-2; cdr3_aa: CSVGDRGLGGYTF; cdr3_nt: TGCAGCGTTGGGGACAGGGGTTTAGGGGGCTACACCTTC
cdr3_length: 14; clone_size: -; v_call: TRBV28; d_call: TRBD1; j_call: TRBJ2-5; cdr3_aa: CASSPGQAQETQYF; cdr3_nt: TGTGCCAGCAGTCCGGGACAGGCCCAAGAGACCCAGTACTTC
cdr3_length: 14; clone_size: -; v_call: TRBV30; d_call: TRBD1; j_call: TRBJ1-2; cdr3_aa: CAWARRQGTHGYTF; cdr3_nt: TGTGCCTGGGCCCGCAGACAGGGGACGCATGGCTACACCTTC
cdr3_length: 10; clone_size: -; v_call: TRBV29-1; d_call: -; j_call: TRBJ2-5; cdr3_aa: CSVRGETQYF; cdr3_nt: TGCAGCGTACGGGGGGAGACCCAGTACTTC
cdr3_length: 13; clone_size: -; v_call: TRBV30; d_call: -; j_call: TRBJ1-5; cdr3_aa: CAWSVFGGQPQHF; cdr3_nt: TGTGCCTGGAGTGTATTCGGGGGACAGCCCCAGCATTTT
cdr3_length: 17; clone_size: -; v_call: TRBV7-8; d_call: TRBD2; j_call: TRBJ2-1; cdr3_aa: CASSSGGGGAPSNEQFF; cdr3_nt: TGTGCCAGCAGCTCCGGAGGCGGGGGGGCCCCTAGCAATGAGCAGTTCTTC
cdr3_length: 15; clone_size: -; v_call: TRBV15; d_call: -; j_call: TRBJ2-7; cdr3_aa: CATSRDAGPRTGQYF; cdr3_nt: TGCGCCACCAGCAGAGATGCGGGACCGCGGACAGGGCAGTACTTC
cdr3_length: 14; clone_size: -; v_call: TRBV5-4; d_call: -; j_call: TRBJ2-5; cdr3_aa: CASSLKQGQETQYF; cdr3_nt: TGTGCCAGCAGCTTGAAACAGGGACAAGAGACCCAGTACTTC
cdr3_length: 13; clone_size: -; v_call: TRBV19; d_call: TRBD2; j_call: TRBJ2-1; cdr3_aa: CASRGGSGNEQFF; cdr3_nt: TGTGCCAGTAGGGGAGGGTCGGGCAATGAGCAGTTCTTC
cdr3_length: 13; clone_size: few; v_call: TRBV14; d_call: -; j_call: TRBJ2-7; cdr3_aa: CASSAGTGYEQYF; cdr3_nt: TGTGCCAGCAGCGCGGGGACGGGTTACGAGCAGTACTTC
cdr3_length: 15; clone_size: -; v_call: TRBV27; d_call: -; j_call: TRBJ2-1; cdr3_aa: CASSSQGITYNEQFF; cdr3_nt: TGTGCCAGCAGTTCCCAGGGCATAACCTACAATGAGCAGTTCTTC
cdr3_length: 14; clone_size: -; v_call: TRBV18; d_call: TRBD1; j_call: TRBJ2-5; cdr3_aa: CASSSGTDLFAQYF; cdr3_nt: TGTGCCAGCTCGTCCGGGACAGACCTTTTTGCCCAGTACTTC
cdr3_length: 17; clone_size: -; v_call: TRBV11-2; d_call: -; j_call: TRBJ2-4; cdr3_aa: CASSLDATVVAKNIQYF; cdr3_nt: TGTGCCAGCAGCTTAGACGCGACAGTAGTAGCCAAAAACATTCAGTACTTC